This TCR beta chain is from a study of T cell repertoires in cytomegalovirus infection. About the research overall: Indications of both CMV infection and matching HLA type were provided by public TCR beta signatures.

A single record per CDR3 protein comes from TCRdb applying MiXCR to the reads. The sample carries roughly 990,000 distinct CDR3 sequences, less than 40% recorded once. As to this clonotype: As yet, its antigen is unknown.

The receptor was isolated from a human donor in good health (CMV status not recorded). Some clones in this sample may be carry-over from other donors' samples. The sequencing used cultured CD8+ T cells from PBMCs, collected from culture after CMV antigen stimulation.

The CDR3 region is CATSREPVARPQHF. Written as DNA, the CDR3 is TGTGCCACCAGCAGAGAGCCCGTTGCTCGGCCCCAGCATTTT. V and J are TRBV15 and TRBJ1-5, with no clear D. Germline assignment: CDR1 LNHNV and CDR2 YYDKDF (reference sequence). CDR3 length: 14 residues. Trimming left V 0 bases short and J 9 bases short, with 12 bases between.